This TCR beta chain was captured in a study of blood T cell repertoires in COVID-19. On the study more broadly: T cells, B-cell-depleted T cells, or PBMCs provided the cDNA or gDNA that served as material.

Germline lookup yields CDR1 MGHRA and CDR2 YSYEKL. The CDR3 contains 15 residues. Trimming took 3 bases from V and 3 from J; bases not matched to a gene: 3. The age range of participants was about 18 to 95 years, with residence in about two dozen US areas. Grouping used clinical history reported by participants in a survey and questionnaire. Authors' analysis steps: Estimation of nucleated cell counts relied on the amplification of reference gene primers. Profiling relied on immunoSEQ multiplex PCR, and the TCRdb table lists in-frame clones only, not all of them. V, J and clone size are those of that table, while D and trimming were read from the DNA. The sample comprises approximately 290,000 clones, 90% of which are singletons, and 0.95% to 1.2% rests with the top ten.

Sequencing was carried out using PBMCs or T cells enriched from blood (not recorded which). This rearrangement joins TRBV4-1 to TRBJ2-7, with TRBD2 matching 12 bases. This sequence originates from a woman aged 25 to 39 who had recovered from COVID-19. This chain's CDR3 is CASSQTSGSFYEQYF. CDR3 bases: TGCGCCAGCAGCCAGACTAGCGGGAGTTTCTACGAGCAGTACTTC.